A single sample is the source of the 9 T cell receptor beta chains below, sequenced in a study of identical twins. TCRdb ran MiXCR on the 5' RACE reads and lists one entry per CDR3 protein. Here the sample spans 500,000 to 650,000 distinct CDR3 sequences, under 8.5% being singletons. The sample was also linked to a second study, of yellow fever vaccine responses in identical twins.

The sequenced sample consisted of PBMCs. These receptors originate from a woman in her late teens or twenties in good health.

The rearrangement uses TRBV13 and TRBJ2-7; D gene uncertain. Per germline, CDR1 PRHDT and CDR2 FYEKMQ (reference sequence). The CDR3 spans 12 residues. The V end was cut by 2 bases, the J end by 5 bases, with 7 bases between. CDR3 region: CASSLRGHEQYV. The DNA for the CDR3 is TGTGCCAGCAGCTTACGAGGACACGAGCAGTACGTC.

CDR3 protein: CASSPQGEMSSPLHF. CDR3 coding DNA: TGTGCCAGCAGCCCACAGGGGGAAATGAGTTCACCCCTCCACTTT. The J gene is TRBJ1-6, the V gene TRBV7-8; 8 positions match TRBD1. The CDR3 totals 15 residues. Per germline, CDR1 SGHVS and CDR2 FQNEAQ. J gave up 9 bases and V 5 bases, and 9 bases lay outside the gene matches.

This clonotype has ten or more counts. This chain joins TRBV2 and TRBJ1-1, with D tentatively TRBD1 (6 bases). Germline values: CDR1 SNHLY, CDR2 FYNNEI. The CDR3 is 14 amino acids. The V end was cut by 7 bases, the J end by 0 bases, with 12 bases between. This chain's CDR3 is CASTRGQMNTEAFF. In DNA form, the CDR3 reads TGTGCCAGCACTCGAGGACAGATGAACACTGAAGCTTTCTTT.

This clonotype was seen more than once but under ten times. The chain carries TRBV12-3 or TRBV12-4 and TRBJ2-1, with no clear D. With 4 bases removed from V and 4 bases from J, the gap between germline ends came to 8 bases. The CDR3 loop spans 13 amino acids. For the CDR3, the DNA is TGTGCCAGCAGTTCCCGGCCGTACAATGAGCAGTTCTTC. Protein product: CASSSRPYNEQFF.

Only a few counts were recorded for this clonotype. The chain couples TRBV27 to TRBJ2-7, with 7 bases matching TRBD1. The CDR3 runs 14 residues. In germline, CDR1 is MNHEY, CDR2 SMNVEV (reference sequence). J was trimmed by 4 bases and V by 10 bases; bases with no gene match: 13. The CDR3: CATSTGDSSYEQYF. The DNA for the CDR3 is TGTGCCACTAGTACCGGGGACAGTTCATACGAGCAGTACTTC.

This clonotype was seen a handful of times. V gene TRBV4-1 combines with J gene TRBJ1-1; D might be TRBD1 (6 bases). Trimming shortened V by 4 bases and J by 5 bases, and 17 bases separated the two germline ends. Germline-derived CDR1 and CDR2 are MGHRA and YSYEKL. The CDR3 extends over 15 amino acids. The CDR3 region has the DNA TGCGCCAGCAGCCCCCGGGAGGGGGAAAGGACTGAAGCTTTCTTT. This codes for CASSPREGERTEAFF.

The chain joins TRBV20-1 to TRBJ2-5; D might be TRBD2 (6 bases). CDR1 and CDR2 (germline): DFQATT, SNEGSKA (reference sequence). The germline V and J ends were trimmed by 1 base and 0 bases, with 12 bases remaining between them. This CDR3 comprises 15 residues. This CDR3 is CSARVAGLNQETQYF. CDR3 nucleotides: TGCAGTGCTAGAGTGGCGGGGCTAAACCAAGAGACCCAGTACTTC.

This clonotype occurred a few times. The chain couples TRBV28 to TRBJ2-3, with 7 bases identical to TRBD1. There are 16 residues in the CDR3. The germline V gene encodes CDR1 MDHEN and CDR2 SYDVKM. The trim removed 7 bases at V and 2 bases at J, leaving 12 bases unmatched. In DNA form, the CDR3 reads TGTGCCAGCAACCCAGGGGGACAACCTCCCACAGATACGCAGTATTTT. The encoded protein is CASNPGGQPPTDTQYF.

The V call is TRBV15, the J call TRBJ2-1; D remains unclear. The CDR3 has 15 amino acids. The V gene's germline CDR1 is LNHNV and CDR2 YYDKDF (reference sequence). V lost 0 bases, J lost 6 bases, and 12 bases lay in between. This chain's CDR3 is CATSREQLATNEQFF. The CDR3 region has the DNA TGTGCCACCAGCAGAGAACAGTTGGCTACCAATGAGCAGTTCTTC.